This record concerns one T cell receptor beta chain sequence. The antigen remains undetermined. RNA transcripts provided the template for amplifying TCR beta CDR3 regions. An opening RT-PCR round employed HTBI primers and preceded a second-round multiplex PCR. TCRdb processed the multiplex PCR reads anew with MiXCR; each CDR3 protein has one entry. The repertoire holds roughly 50,000 distinct CDR3 sequences, with under 55% as singletons. These data are taken from a study of Graves' ophthalmopathy and Graves' hyperthyroidism. CDR1 is SGHRS and CDR2 is YFSETQ in the germline V gene. The V segment lost 3 bases and the J segment 2 bases; nucleotides outside the gene matches: 7. CDR3 size: 16 residues. Ophthalmopathy was moderately-to-severely active, CAS at least 3, NOSPECS at least 4, lasting under 3 months. It was on clinical symptoms, serum thyroxine, TRAb, thyroid ultrasound and orbital computed tomography that diagnosis relied.

General observations from the study: The majority of expanded thyroid clonotypes above 0.001 frequency also occurred in blood.

The sample comprised peripheral blood. This TCR came from an adult woman with Graves' ophthalmopathy. The genes are TRBV5-1 and TRBJ2-3; 9 nucleotides line up with TRBD1. CDR3 region: CASSSETGGDTDTQYF. The CDR3, as DNA: TGCGCCAGCAGCTCCGAGACAGGGGGGGACACAGATACGCAGTATTTT.